These 2 T cell receptor beta chains came from one sample sequenced in a study of blood T cells in healthy people across ages. Primed by a sample-barcoded 5' primer and a J-beta primer mix, a second PCR proceeded for about 6 to 12 cycles. TCRdb re-called the 5' RACE reads with MiXCR, one entry per CDR3 protein. The sample lists hundreds of thousands of distinct CDR3 sequences, around 50% seen once, with approximately 13% in the top ten. Source material: blood. All receptors derive from a woman older than 75 in good health.

The V call is TRBV6-1, the J call TRBJ2-1; D is ambiguous. CDR1 is MNHNS and CDR2 is SASEGT in the germline V gene. There are 13 residues in the CDR3. The ends were cut back, 4 bases at V and 7 bases at J, with 11 bases in the middle. The CDR3 DNA is TGTGCCAGCAGTGTGTGGGCCTCAAATGAGCAGTTCTTC. The encoded protein is CASSVWASNEQFF.

Concerning this clonotype: A much bigger clone sits one base away, suggesting this may be a read error. The V and J genes are TRBV3-1 and TRBJ2-7; no firm D call. Germline CDR1 is LGHDT and CDR2 is YNNKEL (reference sequence). CDR3 length: 11 residues. V lost 8 bases, J lost 0 bases, and 5 bases lay in between. CDR3 in amino acids: CASENSYEQYF. The CDR3 DNA sequence: TGTGCCAGCGAAAACTCCTACGAGCAGTACTTC.